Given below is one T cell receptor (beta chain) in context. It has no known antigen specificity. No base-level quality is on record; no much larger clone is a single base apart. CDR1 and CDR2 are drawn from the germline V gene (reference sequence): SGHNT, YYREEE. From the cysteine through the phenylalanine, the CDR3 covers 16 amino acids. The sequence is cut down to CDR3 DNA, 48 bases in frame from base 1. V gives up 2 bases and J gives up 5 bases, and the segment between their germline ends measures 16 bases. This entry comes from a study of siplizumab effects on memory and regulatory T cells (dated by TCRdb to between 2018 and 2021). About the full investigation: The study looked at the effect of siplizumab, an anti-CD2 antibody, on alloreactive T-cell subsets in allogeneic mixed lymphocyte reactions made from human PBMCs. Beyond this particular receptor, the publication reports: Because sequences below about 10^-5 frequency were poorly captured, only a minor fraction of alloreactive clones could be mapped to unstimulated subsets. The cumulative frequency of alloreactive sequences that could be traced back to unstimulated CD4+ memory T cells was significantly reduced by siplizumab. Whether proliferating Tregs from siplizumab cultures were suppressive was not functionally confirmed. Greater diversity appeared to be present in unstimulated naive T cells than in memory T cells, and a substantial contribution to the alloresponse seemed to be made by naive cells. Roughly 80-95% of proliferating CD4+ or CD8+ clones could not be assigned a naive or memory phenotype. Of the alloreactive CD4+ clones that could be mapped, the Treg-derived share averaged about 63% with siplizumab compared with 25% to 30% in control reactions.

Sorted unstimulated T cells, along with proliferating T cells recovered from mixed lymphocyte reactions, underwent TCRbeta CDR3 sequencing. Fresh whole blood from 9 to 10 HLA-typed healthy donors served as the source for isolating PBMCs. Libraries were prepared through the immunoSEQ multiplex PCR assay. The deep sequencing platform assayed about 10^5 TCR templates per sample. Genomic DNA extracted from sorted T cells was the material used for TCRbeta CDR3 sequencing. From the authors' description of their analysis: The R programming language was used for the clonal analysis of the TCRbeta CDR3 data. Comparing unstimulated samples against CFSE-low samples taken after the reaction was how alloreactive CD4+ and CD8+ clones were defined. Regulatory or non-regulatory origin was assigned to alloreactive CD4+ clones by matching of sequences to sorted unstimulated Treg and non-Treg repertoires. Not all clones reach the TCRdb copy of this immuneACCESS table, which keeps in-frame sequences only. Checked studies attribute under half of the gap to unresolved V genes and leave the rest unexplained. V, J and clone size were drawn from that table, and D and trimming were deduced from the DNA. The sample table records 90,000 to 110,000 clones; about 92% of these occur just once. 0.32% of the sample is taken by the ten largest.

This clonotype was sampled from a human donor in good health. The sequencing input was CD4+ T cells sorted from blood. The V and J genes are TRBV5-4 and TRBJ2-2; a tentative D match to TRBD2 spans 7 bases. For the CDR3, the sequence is CASSLLAGAVTGELFF. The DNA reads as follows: TGTGCCAGCAGCTTACTCGCGGGGGCCGTAACCGGGGAGCTGTTTTTT.